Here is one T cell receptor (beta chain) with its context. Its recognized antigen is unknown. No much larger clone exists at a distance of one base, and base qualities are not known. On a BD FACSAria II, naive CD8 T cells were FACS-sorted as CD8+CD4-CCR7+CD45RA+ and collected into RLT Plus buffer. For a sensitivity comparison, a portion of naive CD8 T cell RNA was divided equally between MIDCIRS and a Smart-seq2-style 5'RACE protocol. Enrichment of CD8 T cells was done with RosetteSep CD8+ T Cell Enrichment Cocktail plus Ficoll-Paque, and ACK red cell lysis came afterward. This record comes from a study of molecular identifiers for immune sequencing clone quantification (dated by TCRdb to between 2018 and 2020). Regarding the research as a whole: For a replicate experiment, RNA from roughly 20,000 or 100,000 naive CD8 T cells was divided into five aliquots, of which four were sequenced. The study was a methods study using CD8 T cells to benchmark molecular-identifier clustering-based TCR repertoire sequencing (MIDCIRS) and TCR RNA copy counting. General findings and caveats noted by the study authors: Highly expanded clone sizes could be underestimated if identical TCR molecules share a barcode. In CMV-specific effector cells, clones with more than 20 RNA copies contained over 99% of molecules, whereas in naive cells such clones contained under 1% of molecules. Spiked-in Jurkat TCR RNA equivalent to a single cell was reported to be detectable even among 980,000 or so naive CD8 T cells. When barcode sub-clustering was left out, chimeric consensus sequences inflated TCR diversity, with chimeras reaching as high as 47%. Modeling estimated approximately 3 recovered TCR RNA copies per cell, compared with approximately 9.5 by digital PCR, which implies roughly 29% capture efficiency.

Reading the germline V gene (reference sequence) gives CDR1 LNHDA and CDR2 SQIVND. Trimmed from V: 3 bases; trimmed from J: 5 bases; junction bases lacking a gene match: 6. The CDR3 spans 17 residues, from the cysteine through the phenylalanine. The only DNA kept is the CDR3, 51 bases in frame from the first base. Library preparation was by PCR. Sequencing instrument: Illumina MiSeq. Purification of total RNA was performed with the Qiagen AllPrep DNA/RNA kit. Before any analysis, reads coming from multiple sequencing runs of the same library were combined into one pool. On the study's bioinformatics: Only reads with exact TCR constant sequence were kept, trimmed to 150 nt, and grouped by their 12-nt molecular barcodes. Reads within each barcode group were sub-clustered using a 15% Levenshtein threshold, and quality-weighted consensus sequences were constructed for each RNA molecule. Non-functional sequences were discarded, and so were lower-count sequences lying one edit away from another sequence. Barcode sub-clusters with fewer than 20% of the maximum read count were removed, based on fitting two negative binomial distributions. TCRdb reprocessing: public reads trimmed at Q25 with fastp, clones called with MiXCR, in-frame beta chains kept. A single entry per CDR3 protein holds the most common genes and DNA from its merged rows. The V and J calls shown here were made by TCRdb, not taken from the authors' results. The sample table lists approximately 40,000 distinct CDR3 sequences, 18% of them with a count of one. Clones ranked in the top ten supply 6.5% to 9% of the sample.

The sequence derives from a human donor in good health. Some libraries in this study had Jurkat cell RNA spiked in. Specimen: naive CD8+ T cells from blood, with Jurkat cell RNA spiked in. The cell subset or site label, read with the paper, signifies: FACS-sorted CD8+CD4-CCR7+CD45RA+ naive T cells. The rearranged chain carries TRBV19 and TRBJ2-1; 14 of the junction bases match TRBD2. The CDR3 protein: CASSIGGGLAGDNEQFF. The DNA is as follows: TGTGCCAGTAGTATCGGGGGGGGACTAGCGGGAGACAATGAGCAGTTCTTC.